The 27 T cell receptor beta chains listed next were all sequenced from one sample in a study of STAT5B mutations in CD4+ large granular lymphocyte leukemia (dated by TCRdb to 2021 to 2024). Libraries were built with the immunoSEQ multiplex PCR assay. The table comes from immuneACCESS by way of TCRdb, which keeps in-frame sequences with V and J called. Part of the clones is missing from these tables; in studies checked, under half for an unresolved V gene and the rest for unknown reasons. This sample lists around 33,000 clones; 76% were detected once. The ten most abundant clones make up approximately 2% of the sample. The material sequenced was CD4+ T cells from blood buffy coats. All receptors come from a human donor in good health.

The J gene is TRBJ2-7, the V gene TRBV6-1, with 11 bases fitting TRBD2. With 4 bases clipped from V and 4 bases from J, the junction kept 9 bases outside the gene matches. Germline CDR1 reads MNHNS; CDR2 reads SASEGT. CDR3 length: 16 residues. The chain's CDR3 is CASSAGTSGVIYEQYF. CDR3 nucleotides: TGTGCCAGCAGTGCGGGGACTAGCGGAGTTATTTACGAGCAGTACTTC.

This chain connects TRBV11-3 to TRBJ2-7; no firm D call. The CDR3 extends over 13 amino acids. Trimming shortened V by 5 bases and J by 0 bases, and 8 bases separated the two germline ends. Germline V gives CDR1 SGHNT, CDR2 YENEEA. CDR3: CASSPSGSYEQYF. The DNA for the CDR3 is TGTGCCAGCAGCCCCTCCGGCTCCTACGAGCAGTACTTC.

This clone turned up a few times. The J gene is TRBJ1-5, the V gene TRBV2; D is possibly TRBD1 (5 bases). Germline-derived CDR1 and CDR2 are SNHLY and FYNNEI. V was trimmed by 6 bases and J by 5 bases, leaving 11 bases between them. The CDR3 consists of 13 residues. CDR3 in amino acids: CASRKNRYQPQHF. The DNA of the CDR3 is TGTGCCAGCAGGAAAAACAGGTATCAGCCCCAGCATTTT.

This clone was seen only once. This chain connects TRBV19 to TRBJ2-7; 10 bases are shared with TRBD1. V lost 1 base and J lost 2; bases outside the gene matches: 2. There are 15 residues in the CDR3. CDR1 is LNHDA, CDR2 SQIVND, per germline (reference sequence). The CDR3 nucleotides are TGTGCCAGTAGTATAGGAGGGACAGGGGCCTACGAGCAGTACTTC. This sequence encodes CASSIGGTGAYEQYF.

The rearrangement links TRBV28 to TRBJ1-5; weak D call: TRBD1 (5 bases). Germline loops: CDR1 MDHEN, CDR2 SYDVKM. The CDR3 is made up of 14 amino acids. Deletions cut 6 bases from V and 4 bases from J, with 13 bases between. Written as DNA, the CDR3 is TGTGCCAGCAGACCCGGGGGTTTAAATCAGCCCCAGCATTTT. Translation gives CASRPGGLNQPQHF.

This sequence joins TRBV7-9 and TRBJ2-7; D could derive from TRBD1 or TRBD2 (5 bases each). Trimming left V 7 bases short and J 3 bases short, with 16 bases between. Germline CDR1 reads SEHNR; CDR2 reads FQNEAQ (reference sequence). CDR3 length equals 14 residues. DNA for the CDR3: TGTGCCAGCACCCCTCCGGGACCGAGCTACGAGCAGTACTTC. Translated, it gives CASTPPGPSYEQYF.

The chain uses TRBV28 and TRBJ1-2; 9 nucleotides line up with TRBD1. Germline CDR1 MDHEN, CDR2 SYDVKM. This CDR3 is built from 13 residues. J lost 2 bases, V lost 9 bases, and 4 bases had no gene match. The CDR3 loop is CASWTGANYGYTF. Written as DNA, the CDR3 is TGTGCCAGTTGGACAGGGGCGAACTATGGCTACACCTTC.

The chain couples TRBV2 to TRBJ2-7; 12 nucleotides agree with TRBD2. The germline CDR1 and CDR2 sequences are SNHLY and FYNNEI. V lost 4 bases and J lost 8; bases outside the gene matches: 9. This CDR3 has 15 amino acids. CDR3 DNA: TGTGCCAGCAGTGCTGCCGGGACTAGCGGGTTCAAGCAGTACTTC. Its translation: CASSAAGTSGFKQYF.

This clone was picked up a small number of times. The chain combines TRBV9 with TRBJ1-1; D gene ambiguous. This CDR3 has 15 residues. V was pared by 0 bases and J by 1 base, with 10 bases between. Germline V CDR1 and CDR2: SGDLS, YYNGEE. CDR3 amino acids: CASSVGWVRNTEAFF. DNA for the CDR3: TGTGCCAGCAGCGTAGGTTGGGTTAGGAACACTGAAGCTTTCTTT.

The chain carries TRBV7-7 and TRBJ2-2; unclear D gene. Trimming removed 6 bases from V and 7 bases from J, with 9 bases in between. This CDR3 comprises 12 residues. Germline assignment: CDR1 SSHAT and CDR2 FNYEAQ (reference sequence). CDR3 loop: CASRNSYGELFF. CDR3 bases: TGTGCCAGCAGGAATTCGTACGGGGAGCTGTTTTTT.

CDR3 sequence: CASSFLNYGYTF. The CDR3 DNA reads TGTGCCAGCAGTTTCCTAAACTATGGCTACACCTTC. The chain is built from TRBV28 and TRBJ1-2; D remains unclear. Deletions cut 3 bases from V and 2 bases from J, with 4 bases between. The germline V gene encodes CDR1 MDHEN and CDR2 SYDVKM. The CDR3 runs to 12 residues.

The CDR3 coding sequence is TGTGCCAGCAGCACTGACAGGAGGCTAATTGGCTACACCTTC. Translation: CASSTDRRLIGYTF. The chain uses TRBV5-4 and TRBJ1-2; a weak D match, TRBD1 (6 bases). Trimming removed 4 bases at V and 7 bases at J, with 17 bases between. Germline V lookup: CDR1 SGHNT, CDR2 YYREEE (reference sequence). This CDR3 is 14 amino acids long. Full variable domain (remainder filled in from reference TRBV5-4 and TRBJ1-2): ETGVTQSPTHLIKTRGQQVTLRCSSQSGHNTVSWYQQALGQGPQFIFQYYREEENGRGNFPPRFSGLQFPNYSSELNVNALELDDSALYLCASSTDRRLIGYTFGSGTRLTVV.

This rearrangement joins TRBV14 to TRBJ2-2; D unresolved. Per germline, CDR1 SGHDN and CDR2 FVKESK. CDR3 length: 13 amino acids. V lost 3 bases, J lost 2 bases, and 4 bases lay in between. The CDR3: CASSHLNTGELFF. Written as DNA, the CDR3 is TGTGCCAGCAGCCACCTAAACACCGGGGAGCTGTTTTTT. Complete variable domain (other parts from reference TRBV14 and TRBJ2-2): EAGVTQFPSHSVIEKGQTVTLRCDPISGHDNLYWYRRVMGKEIKFLLHFVKESKQDESGMPNNRFLAERTGGTYSTLKVQPAELEDSGVYFCASSHLNTGELFFGEGSRLTVL.

The chain uses TRBV7-2 and TRBJ2-2; the match to TRBD2 covers 9 bases. V trimming: 0 bases; J trimming: 2 bases; junction bases outside the gene matches: 4. CDR1 and CDR2 (germline): SGHTA, FQGNSA. The CDR3 extends over 17 amino acids. CDR3 nucleotides: TGTGCCAGCAGCTTAGCTCCTAGCGGGGTTAACACCGGGGAGCTGTTTTTT. It codes for CASSLAPSGVNTGELFF. The variable domain in full, completed from reference TRBV7-2 and TRBJ2-2, reads GAGVSQSPSNKVTEKGKDVELRCDPISGHTALYWYRQSLGQGLEFLIYFQGNSAPDKSGLPSDRFSAERTGGSVSTLTIQRTQQEDSAVYLCASSLAPSGVNTGELFFGEGSRLTVL.

The rearrangement joins TRBV27 to TRBJ2-3; 7 nucleotides line up with TRBD2. Germline values: CDR1 MNHEY, CDR2 SMNVEV (reference sequence). Germline trimming cut 5 bases from V and 0 bases from J; bases unmatched to any gene: 8. The CDR3 loop spans 16 amino acids. CDR3 sequence reads: CASSLQGGASTDTQYF. The CDR3 coding sequence is TGTGCCAGCAGTCTCCAGGGAGGGGCCAGCACAGATACGCAGTATTTT.

The rearrangement links TRBV19 to TRBJ1-4; the match to TRBD1 covers 8 bases. V was clipped by 4 bases and J by 8 bases; unmatched bases: 9. This CDR3 is 15 amino acids long. Per the germline V gene, CDR1 is LNHDA and CDR2 is SQIVND (reference sequence). This CDR3 reads CASSTDRAREEKLFF. Here the CDR3 DNA reads TGTGCCAGTAGTACGGACAGGGCCCGGGAGGAAAAACTGTTTTTT.

V gene TRBV27 combines with J gene TRBJ2-1; 8 nucleotides agree with TRBD2. V dropped 4 bases and J dropped 9; count of bases not matched to a gene: 17. The CDR3 consists of 17 residues. CDR1 MNHEY and CDR2 SMNVEV come from the germline V gene (reference sequence). CDR3 protein: CASSSPSGAGASGEQFF. The CDR3 DNA follows: TGTGCCAGCAGTTCCCCCTCAGGAGCGGGGGCTTCTGGTGAGCAGTTCTTC.

The V call is TRBV27, the J call TRBJ2-1; D might be TRBD1 or TRBD2, each matching 5 bases. CDR3 size: 12 residues. Trimming removed 6 bases from V and 7 bases from J, with 10 bases in between. Germline CDR1 and CDR2: MNHEY and SMNVEV (reference sequence). CDR3 loop: CASSRGANEQFF. CDR3 nucleotide sequence: TGTGCCAGCAGCCGAGGGGCGAATGAGCAGTTCTTC.

The chain couples TRBV18 to TRBJ2-7; 7 bases fit TRBD1. The CDR3 extends over 14 amino acids. Germline CDR1 is KGHSH and CDR2 is LQKENI. V lost 5 bases to trimming and J lost 3 bases; unmatched junction nucleotides: 7. The DNA for the CDR3 is TGTGCCAGCTCAGAGACAGGGTTGCTCTACGAGCAGTACTTC. Translating it yields CASSETGLLYEQYF.

The chain employs TRBV5-6 and TRBJ2-2; weak D call: TRBD1 (6 bases). Germline V gives CDR1 SGHDT, CDR2 YYEEEE. The ends were cut back, 2 bases at V and 7 bases at J, with 18 bases in the middle. The CDR3 has 16 amino acids. This CDR3 is CASSFRQRQGGGELFF. Here the CDR3 DNA reads TGTGCCAGCAGCTTCCGGCAGAGACAAGGGGGCGGGGAGCTGTTTTTT.

The chain joins TRBV19 to TRBJ1-5, with TRBD1 identical over 9 bases. Germline CDR1 and CDR2: LNHDA and SQIVND (reference sequence). J was trimmed by 0 bases and V by 7 bases; bases with no gene match: 10. This CDR3 has 17 amino acids. CDR3 sequence (DNA): TGTGCCAGTACCCTAGACAGGGGGAGCTATAGCAATCAGCCCCAGCATTTT. Its translation: CASTLDRGSYSNQPQHF.

The V and J genes are TRBV6-5 and TRBJ2-3; 11 bases align to TRBD1. CDR1 is MNHEY and CDR2 is SVGAGI in the germline V gene. This CDR3 contains 14 residues. The junction had 1 base not matched to a gene; V was cut back by 2 bases and J by 6 bases. The CDR3 nucleotides read TGTGCCAGCAGTTACGGACAGGGGGCGGATACGCAGTATTTT. Amino acid sequence: CASSYGQGADTQYF.

V gene TRBV5-1 combines with J gene TRBJ2-5, with D maybe TRBD1 (5 bases). Germline V gene lookup returns CDR1 SGHRS and CDR2 YFSETQ. V lost 5 bases to trimming and J lost 1 base, with 21 bases between them. The CDR3 has 17 residues. The CDR3 sequence: CASRDQGVAWVQETQYF. CDR3 nucleotides: TGCGCCAGCAGGGATCAAGGGGTAGCTTGGGTCCAAGAGACCCAGTACTTC. The full variable domain, rest sourced from reference TRBV5-1 and TRBJ2-5, is KAGVTQTPRYLIKTRGQQVTLSCSPISGHRSVSWYQQTPGQGLQFLFEYFSETQRNKGNFPGRFSGRQFSNSRSEMNVSTLELGDSALYLCASRDQGVAWVQETQYFGPGTRLLVL.

The CDR3 sequence is CASSSGGRADTQYF. CDR3 DNA sequence: TGCGCCAGCAGCTCGGGAGGTCGGGCAGATACGCAGTATTTT. The chain couples TRBV5-1 to TRBJ2-3, with 7 bases lining up with TRBD2. V lost 3 bases and J lost 4; bases outside the gene matches: 5. This CDR3 spans 14 amino acids. CDR1 is SGHRS, CDR2 YFSETQ, per germline.

This clone was seen a single time. The chain links TRBV19 to TRBJ2-3; TRBD1 aligns across 9 bases. The germline CDR1 and CDR2 sequences are LNHDA and SQIVND (reference sequence). This CDR3 spans 16 amino acids. V lost 3 bases to trimming and J lost 1 base; unmatched junction nucleotides: 5. The CDR3 DNA reads as TGTGCCAGTAGTATCACAGGGGGCTTCGGCACAGATACGCAGTATTTT. Translated: CASSITGGFGTDTQYF.

The rearrangement links TRBV2 to TRBJ2-5, with D possibly being TRBD2 (5 bases). Trimming took 4 bases from V and 11 from J, leaving 14 bases between them. From germline, CDR1 is SNHLY and CDR2 FYNNEI. The CDR3 is 12 residues long. The DNA of the CDR3 is TGTGCCAGCAGTGGTGGCCCAGCGGAGCAGTACTTC. Its translation is CASSGGPAEQYF.

CDR3 in DNA: TGTGCCAGTAGTCCAGGGACGGAAAATCAGCCCCAGCATTTT. Translated: CASSPGTENQPQHF. The chain employs TRBV19 and TRBJ1-5, with D possibly TRBD1 on 5 matching bases. The V gene's germline CDR1 is LNHDA and CDR2 SQIVND (reference sequence). Trimming took 5 bases from V and 4 from J, leaving 12 bases between them. The CDR3 is 14 amino acids.